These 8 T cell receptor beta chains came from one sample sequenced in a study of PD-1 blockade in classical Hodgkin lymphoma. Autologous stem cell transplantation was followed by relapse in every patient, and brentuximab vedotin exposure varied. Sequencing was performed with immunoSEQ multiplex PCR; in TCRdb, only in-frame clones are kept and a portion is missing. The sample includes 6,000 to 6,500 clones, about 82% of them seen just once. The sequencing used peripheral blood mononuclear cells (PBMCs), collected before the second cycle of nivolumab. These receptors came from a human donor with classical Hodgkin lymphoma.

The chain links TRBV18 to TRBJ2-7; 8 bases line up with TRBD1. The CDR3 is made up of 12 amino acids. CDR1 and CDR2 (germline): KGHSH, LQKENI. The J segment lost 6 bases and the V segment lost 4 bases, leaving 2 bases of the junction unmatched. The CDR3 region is CASSLGTGEQYV. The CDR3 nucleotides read TGTGCCAGCTCACTCGGGACAGGCGAGCAGTACGTC.

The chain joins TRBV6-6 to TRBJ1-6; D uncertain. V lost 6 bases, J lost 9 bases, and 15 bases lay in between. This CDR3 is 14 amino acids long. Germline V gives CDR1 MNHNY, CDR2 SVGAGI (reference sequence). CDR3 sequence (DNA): TGTGCCAGCAGCCCCGGTCCGGGTCCTTCACCCCTCCACTTT. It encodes CASSPGPGPSPLHF.

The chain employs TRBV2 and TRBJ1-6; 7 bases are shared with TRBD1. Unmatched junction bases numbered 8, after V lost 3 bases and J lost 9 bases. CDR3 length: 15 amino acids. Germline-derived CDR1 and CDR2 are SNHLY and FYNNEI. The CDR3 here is CASSDRQGAGSPLHF. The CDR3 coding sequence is TGTGCCAGCAGTGACCGACAGGGTGCGGGTTCACCCCTCCACTTT.

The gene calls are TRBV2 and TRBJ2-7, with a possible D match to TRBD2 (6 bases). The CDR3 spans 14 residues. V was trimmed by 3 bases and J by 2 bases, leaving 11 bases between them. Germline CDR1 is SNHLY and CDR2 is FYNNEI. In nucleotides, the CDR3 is TGTGCCAGCAGTGAGCGTTGGACTACCTACGAGCAGTACGTC. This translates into CASSERWTTYEQYV.

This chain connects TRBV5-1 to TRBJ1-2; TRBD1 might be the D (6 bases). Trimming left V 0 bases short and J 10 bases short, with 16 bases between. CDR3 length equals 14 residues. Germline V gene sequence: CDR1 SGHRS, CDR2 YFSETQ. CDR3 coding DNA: TGCGCCAGCAGCTTGGGGGGTCTGGACAGTCCCTACACCTTC. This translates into CASSLGGLDSPYTF. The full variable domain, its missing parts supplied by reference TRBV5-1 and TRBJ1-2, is KAGVTQTPRYLIKTRGQQVTLSCSPISGHRSVSWYQQTPGQGLQFLFEYFSETQRNKGNFPGRFSGRQFSNSRSEMNVSTLELGDSALYLCASSLGGLDSPYTFGSGTRLTVV.

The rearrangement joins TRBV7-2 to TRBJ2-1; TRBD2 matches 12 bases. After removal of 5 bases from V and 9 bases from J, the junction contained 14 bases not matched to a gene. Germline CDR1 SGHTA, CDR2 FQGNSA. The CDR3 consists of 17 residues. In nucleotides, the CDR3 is TGTGCCAGCAGCCTTGACGGGGTGCTAGCGGGGGGGTCTGAGCAGTTCTTC. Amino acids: CASSLDGVLAGGSEQFF.

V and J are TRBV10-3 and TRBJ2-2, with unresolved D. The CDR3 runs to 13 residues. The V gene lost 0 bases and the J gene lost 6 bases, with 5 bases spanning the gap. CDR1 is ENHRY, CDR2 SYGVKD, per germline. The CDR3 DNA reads TGTGCCATCAGTGAGTCCTCGGCCGGGGAGCTGTTTTTT. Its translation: CAISESSAGELFF.

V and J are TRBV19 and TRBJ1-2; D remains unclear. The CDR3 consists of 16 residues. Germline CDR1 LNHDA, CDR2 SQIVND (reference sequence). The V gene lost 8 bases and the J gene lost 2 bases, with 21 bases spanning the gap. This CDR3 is CASRRASDIVNYGYTF. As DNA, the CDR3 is TGTGCCAGTCGTAGGGCCTCCGACATTGTCAACTATGGCTACACCTTC.